The present T cell receptor (beta chain) was sequenced within a study of graft-versus-host responses after intestinal transplantation. Method: immunoSEQ multiplex PCR; TCRdb's copy keeps in-frame clones and lacks some. The top ten hold more than 0.75% of the sample, which has about 100,000 clones, about 90% seen once. This clone appeared once. Its antigen is undetermined. There are 16 residues in the CDR3. The V gene lost 2 bases and the J gene lost 4 bases, with 14 bases spanning the gap. Germline CDR1 and CDR2: SGHDN and FVKESK. Sequenced material: unstimulated CD4+ T cells sorted from spleen or lymph node cells, taken before transplant. This TCR was recovered from a human donor who was the organ donor for an intestinal transplant. The V call is TRBV14, the J call TRBJ2-2, with D possibly matching TRBD1 (7 bases). As DNA, the CDR3 is TGTGCCAGCAGCCAAAATGGCGGGACAGCCACCGGGGAGCTGTTTTTT. Translating it yields CASSQNGGTATGELFF.